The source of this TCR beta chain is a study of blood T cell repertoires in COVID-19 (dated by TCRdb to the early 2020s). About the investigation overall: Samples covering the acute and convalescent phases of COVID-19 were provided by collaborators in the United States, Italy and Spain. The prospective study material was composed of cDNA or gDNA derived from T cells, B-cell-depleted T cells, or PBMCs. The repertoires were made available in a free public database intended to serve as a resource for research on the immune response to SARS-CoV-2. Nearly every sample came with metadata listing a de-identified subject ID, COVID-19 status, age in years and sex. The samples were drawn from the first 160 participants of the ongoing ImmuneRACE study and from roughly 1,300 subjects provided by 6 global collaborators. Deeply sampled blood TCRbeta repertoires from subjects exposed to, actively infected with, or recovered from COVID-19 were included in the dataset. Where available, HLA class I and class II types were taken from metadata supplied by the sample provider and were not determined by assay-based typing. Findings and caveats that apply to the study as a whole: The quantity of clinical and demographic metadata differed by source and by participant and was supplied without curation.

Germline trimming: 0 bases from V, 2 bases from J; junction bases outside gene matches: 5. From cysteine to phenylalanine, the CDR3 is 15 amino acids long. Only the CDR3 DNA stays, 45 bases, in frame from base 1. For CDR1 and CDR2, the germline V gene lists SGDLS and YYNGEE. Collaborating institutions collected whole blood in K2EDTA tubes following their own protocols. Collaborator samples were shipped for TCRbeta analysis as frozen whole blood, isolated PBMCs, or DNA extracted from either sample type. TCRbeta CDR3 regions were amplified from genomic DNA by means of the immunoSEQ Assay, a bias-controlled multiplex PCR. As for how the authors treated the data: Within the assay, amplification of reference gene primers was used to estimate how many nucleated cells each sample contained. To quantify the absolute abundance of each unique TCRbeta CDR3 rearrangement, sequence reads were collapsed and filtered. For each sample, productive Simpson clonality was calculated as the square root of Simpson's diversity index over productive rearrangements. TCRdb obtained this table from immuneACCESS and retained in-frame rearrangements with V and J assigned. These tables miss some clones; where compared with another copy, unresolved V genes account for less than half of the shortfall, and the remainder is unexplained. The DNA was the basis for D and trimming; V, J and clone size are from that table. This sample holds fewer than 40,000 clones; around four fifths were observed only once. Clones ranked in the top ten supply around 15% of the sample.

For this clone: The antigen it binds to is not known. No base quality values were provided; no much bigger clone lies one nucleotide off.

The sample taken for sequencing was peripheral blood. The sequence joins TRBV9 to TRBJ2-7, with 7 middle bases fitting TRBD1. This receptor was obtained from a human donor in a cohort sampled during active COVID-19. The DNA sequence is TGTGCCAGCAGCGTAGCGGGACAGACGGCCTACGAGCAGTACTTC. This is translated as CASSVAGQTAYEQYF.